A single sample gave rise to the 17 T cell receptor beta chains below, sequenced in a study of T cell responses to AZD1222 COVID-19 vaccine (dated by TCRdb to 2020 to 2022). The time point tag for this specimen amounts to: about 28 days (+/-7) after the second vaccine dose. The library was generated by the immunoSEQ multiplex PCR assay. In TCRdb, the immuneACCESS table is reduced to in-frame sequences with V and J assigned. These tables do not hold every clone; where another copy was compared, an unresolved V gene accounts for under half, and the others remain unexplained. For this sample there are fewer than 120,000 clones; 92% appear just once. Less than 2.5% of the sample lies in the top ten. The sample here was peripheral blood, taken 28 days after the second AZD1222 dose. The receptors were sampled from an adult who received the AZD1222 COVID-19 vaccine.

This clone was seen more than once but under ten times. The chain couples TRBV6-5 to TRBJ2-2; 9 bases are a match to TRBD1. V shed 7 bases, J shed 6 bases, and the junction held 9 bases outside the gene matches. The CDR3 spans 15 residues. The germline V gene encodes CDR1 MNHEY and CDR2 SVGAGI. CDR3 sequence reads: CASIPGTGSPGELFF. Written as DNA, the CDR3 is TGTGCCAGCATCCCCGGGACAGGGTCGCCCGGGGAGCTGTTTTTT.

This clone showed up just once. The V call is TRBV7-8, the J call TRBJ1-3, with no clear D. Trimming left V 5 bases short and J 4 bases short, with 12 bases between. The CDR3 covers 14 residues. Germline assignment: CDR1 SGHVS and CDR2 FQNEAQ. CDR3: CASSEVLFGNTIYF. In nucleotides, the CDR3 is TGTGCCAGCAGCGAAGTTTTATTCGGAAACACCATATATTTT.

This chain joins TRBV7-2 and TRBJ2-7; 9 nucleotides agree with TRBD1. CDR3 length equals 15 residues. V gave up 5 bases and J gave up 0 bases; unmatched junction bases: 5. Germline V gives CDR1 SGHTA, CDR2 FQGNSA. CDR3 residues: CASSTPGQGSYEQYF. CDR3 nucleotide sequence: TGTGCCAGCAGCACCCCGGGACAGGGCTCCTACGAGCAGTACTTC.

V and J are TRBV5-4 and TRBJ1-2; 8 bases map to TRBD1. Germline CDR1 is SGHNT and CDR2 is YYREEE (reference sequence). The ends lost 0 bases at V and 8 bases at J; junction bases unmatched: 6. The length of the CDR3 is 14 residues. The CDR3 spells CASSLGQGTRGYTF. CDR3 nucleotide sequence: TGTGCCAGCAGCTTGGGACAGGGGACGAGGGGCTACACCTTC.

On this clone: One end of the junction fails to match germline, which may point to a read error. The chain uses TRBV7-7 and TRBJ2-5; D tentatively reads TRBD1 or TRBD2 (6 bases each). The CDR3 extends over 15 amino acids. CDR1 is SSHAT, CDR2 FNYEAQ, per germline (reference sequence). The chain's CDR3 is CASSLGGRGGETQYF. Here the CDR3 DNA reads TGTGCTAGCAGCTTAGGCGGTCGAGGGGGGGAGACCCAGTACTTC.

The V call is TRBV2, the J call TRBJ2-3; D call uncertain. CDR1 is SNHLY and CDR2 is FYNNEI in the germline V gene. The CDR3 is 15 residues long. Trimming left V 0 bases short and J 2 bases short, with 9 bases between. This chain's CDR3 is CASSEASVLTDTQYF. Here the CDR3 DNA reads TGTGCCAGCAGTGAAGCGTCAGTTCTCACAGATACGCAGTATTTT.

V and J are TRBV19 and TRBJ2-7; the D is unclear. Germline CDR1 reads LNHDA; CDR2 reads SQIVND (reference sequence). V was shortened by 0 bases and J by 2 bases, with 11 bases between the two germline ends. The CDR3 consists of 15 residues. The CDR3 loop is CASSIDRPSTYEQYF. Here the CDR3 DNA reads TGTGCCAGTAGTATAGATCGCCCGAGCACCTACGAGCAGTACTTC.

V gene TRBV5-5 combines with J gene TRBJ1-5; no firm D call. The CDR3 totals 14 residues. V was cut by 0 bases and J by 4 bases, with 8 bases left in between. Germline loops: CDR1 SGHKS, CDR2 YYEKEE (reference sequence). CDR3 protein: CASSLEVQNQPQHF. Written as DNA, the CDR3 is TGTGCCAGCAGCTTGGAGGTACAGAATCAGCCCCAGCATTTT. Using reference TRBV5-5 and TRBJ1-5 for the parts outside the CDR3, the full variable domain is DAGVTQSPTHLIKTRGQQVTLRCSPISGHKSVSWYQQVLGQGPQFIFQYYEKEERGRGNFPDRFSARQFPNYSSELNVNALLLGDSALYLCASSLEVQNQPQHFGDGTRLSIL.

J is TRBJ1-4 and V is TRBV9; D unclear. Trimming took off 3 bases at V and 0 bases at J, with 9 bases between the two ends. Germline V CDR1 and CDR2: SGDLS, YYNGEE. This CDR3 is built from 15 residues. CDR3 nucleotide sequence: TGTGCCAGCAGCGCGGACGGGACAACTAATGAAAAACTGTTTTTT. Protein: CASSADGTTNEKLFF.

This chain joins TRBV28 and TRBJ2-7, with 9 bases lining up with TRBD1. Per germline, CDR1 MDHEN and CDR2 SYDVKM. This CDR3 is 14 amino acids long. V dropped 9 bases and J dropped 2; count of bases not matched to a gene: 8. The CDR3 DNA follows: TGTGCCAGTGTTGGGACAGGGAATCCCTACGAGCAGTACTTC. It specifies CASVGTGNPYEQYF.

The V gene is TRBV5-4, the J gene TRBJ2-2; 7 bases line up with TRBD1. The CDR3 length is 15 residues. Per germline, CDR1 SGHNT and CDR2 YYREEE (reference sequence). The V and J ends lost 0 bases and 5 bases, in that order; junction bases with no gene match: 4. The CDR3 is CASSLGQGLTGELFF. CDR3 bases: TGTGCCAGCAGCTTGGGACAGGGTTTGACCGGGGAGCTGTTTTTT.

V usage is TRBV6-2 or TRBV6-3 and J usage is TRBJ2-2, with 7 bases identical to TRBD1. The junction had 10 bases not matched to a gene; V was cut back by 4 bases and J by 5 bases. The CDR3 consists of 16 residues. Germline V gives CDR1 MNHEY, CDR2 SVGEGT. The DNA for the CDR3 is TGTGCCAGCAGTTGGCATCGGGACAGTTGGACCGGGGAGCTGTTTTTT. Encoded protein: CASSWHRDSWTGELFF.

The chain links TRBV12-3 or TRBV12-4 to TRBJ2-5; 7 bases align to TRBD1. After removal of 6 bases from V and 9 bases from J, the junction contained 10 bases not matched to a gene. The CDR3 has 13 amino acids. In DNA form, the CDR3 reads TGTGCCAGCAGCATGGGACAGCTGAGGGCCCAGTACTTC. Its protein is CASSMGQLRAQYF.

CDR3 sequence (DNA): TGTGCCAGTAGTATAGGTAGACGGGGGACCCAGTACTTC. Its translation is CASSIGRRGTQYF. The chain combines TRBV19 with TRBJ2-5; tentatively, D is TRBD2 (5 bases). Per germline, CDR1 LNHDA and CDR2 SQIVND (reference sequence). CDR3 length: 13 residues. Trimming pared 1 base from V and 7 bases from J, leaving 10 bases between.

This clone was recorded once. This same CDR3 is encoded by further DNA sequences in the sample. V is TRBV5-1 and J is TRBJ1-1; D remains unclear. Germline V CDR1 and CDR2: SGHRS, YFSETQ. With 0 bases removed from V and 4 bases from J, the gap between germline ends came to 10 bases. The CDR3 sequence is 14 residues long. CDR3 DNA sequence: TGCGCCAGCAGCTTGGTTGCGGGAAGCACTGAAGCTTTCTTT. Translated: CASSLVAGSTEAFF.

On this clone: Other DNA sequences from this sample encode an identical CDR3 as well. V and J are TRBV5-1 and TRBJ1-3, with D perhaps TRBD1 (5 bases). Trimming cost V 4 bases and J 1 base, with 9 bases left between them. The V gene's germline CDR1 is SGHRS and CDR2 YFSETQ. The CDR3 has 14 residues. CDR3 sequence reads: CASSVGTSGNTIYF. The CDR3 DNA reads TGCGCCAGCAGCGTCGGGACGTCTGGAAACACCATATATTTT.

The V and J genes are TRBV14 and TRBJ2-1; D uncertain. This CDR3 comprises 14 residues. In germline, CDR1 is SGHDN, CDR2 FVKESK. V was pared by 4 bases and J by 7 bases, with 14 bases between. CDR3 protein: CASSLHTGSNEQFF. The CDR3 nucleotides are TGTGCCAGCAGCCTACACACTGGTTCGAATGAGCAGTTCTTC.